This entry lists 12 T cell receptor beta chains sequenced from one sample in a study of OX40 agonist ivuxolimab in advanced cancers. Using immunoSEQ multiplex PCR, the repertoire was profiled, and TCRdb retains in-frame clones only, with some absent. Here the sample spans tens of thousands of clones, 90% to 95% being singletons. The sequencing used CD4+ or CD8+ T cells sorted from blood, collected in a trial of the OX40 agonist ivuxolimab. All receptors come from an adult with an advanced solid tumor such as melanoma, head and neck, liver or kidney cancer.

The chain couples TRBV6-6 to TRBJ2-1, with 10 bases identical to TRBD2. Germline values: CDR1 MNHNY, CDR2 SVGAGI (reference sequence). Trimming cost V 7 bases and J 5 bases; bases outside gene matches: 8. The CDR3 extends over 15 amino acids. CDR3: CASTLSGRENNEQFF. The CDR3 bases are TGTGCCAGCACTCTAAGCGGGAGGGAAAACAATGAGCAGTTCTTC.

The chain carries TRBV11-3 and TRBJ2-2; 10 bases are shared with TRBD2. Germline values: CDR1 SGHNT, CDR2 YENEEA. The V and J ends lost 5 bases and 0 bases, in that order; junction bases with no gene match: 3. This CDR3 contains 16 residues. The CDR3 protein is CASSRTSGANTGELFF. DNA for the CDR3: TGTGCCAGCAGCCGTACTAGCGGGGCGAACACCGGGGAGCTGTTTTTT.

The chain recombines TRBV6-5 with TRBJ1-2; no definite D call. CDR1 and CDR2 (germline): MNHEY, SVGAGI. This CDR3 is 13 amino acids long. The V end lost 11 bases, the J end lost 1 base, and 14 bases lay between the germline ends. This CDR3 reads CASTNSLNYGYTF. DNA for the CDR3: TGTGCCTCAACAAACAGCCTTAACTATGGCTACACCTTC.

DNA of the CDR3: TGTGCCAGCAGCTTAAGGACCCGGGACAGGGGCACAGATACGCAGTATTTT. Translating gives CASSLRTRDRGTDTQYF. This rearrangement joins TRBV7-3 to TRBJ2-3; the match to TRBD1 covers 9 bases. The CDR3 is made up of 17 amino acids. Germline assignment: CDR1 SGHTA and CDR2 FQGTGA. Losses at the gene ends were 1 base for V and 1 base for J; bases not matched to a gene: 6.

The chain recombines TRBV28 with TRBJ2-4; D gene unclear. Trimming shortened V by 4 bases and J by 0 bases, and 4 bases separated the two germline ends. The CDR3 is 13 amino acids. Germline CDR1 and CDR2: MDHEN and SYDVKM. The CDR3 spells CASSWGAKNIQYF. DNA of the CDR3: TGTGCCAGCAGTTGGGGAGCCAAAAACATTCAGTACTTC. The whole variable domain, remainder taken from reference TRBV28 and TRBJ2-4, is DVKVTQSSRYLVKRTGEKVFLECVQDMDHENMFWYRQDPGLGLRLIYFSYDVKMKEKGDIPEGYSVSREKKERFSLILESASTNQTSMYLCASSWGAKNIQYFGAGTRLSVL.

The chain couples TRBV6-6 to TRBJ2-5; 7 nucleotides match TRBD1. The CDR3 has 15 amino acids. The V gene end was trimmed by 8 bases and the J gene end by 2 bases; junction bases not matched to a gene: 11. Germline V CDR1 and CDR2: MNHNY, SVGAGI (reference sequence). Here the CDR3 reads CASRASRQGQETQYF. The CDR3, as DNA: TGTGCCAGCCGGGCTTCACGACAGGGACAAGAGACCCAGTACTTC.

The chain uses TRBV30 and TRBJ2-1; perhaps TRBD2 as D (6 bases). Germline CDR1 and CDR2: GTSNPN and SVGIG (reference sequence). The CDR3 extends over 13 amino acids. V lost 1 base, J lost 8 bases, and 12 bases lay in between. This CDR3 reads CAWSARGIHEQFF. CDR3 bases: TGTGCCTGGAGTGCACGGGGGATCCATGAGCAGTTCTTC.

The chain recombines TRBV28 with TRBJ2-7, with 9 bases matching TRBD1. Germline lookup yields CDR1 MDHEN and CDR2 SYDVKM. This CDR3 spans 13 amino acids. The chain's CDR3 is CVIRDRVSYEQYF. CDR3 bases: TGTGTCATCCGGGACAGGGTTTCCTACGAGCAGTACTTC.

The genes are TRBV7-2 and TRBJ2-1; perhaps TRBD2 as D (5 bases). The ends were cut back, 7 bases at V and 1 base at J, with 14 bases in the middle. The CDR3 has 15 amino acids. The germline gives CDR1 SGHTA, CDR2 FQGNSA. The chain's CDR3 is CASILFPGSYNEQFF. The CDR3, as DNA: TGTGCCAGCATCCTATTTCCGGGATCCTACAATGAGCAGTTCTTC.

This chain connects TRBV6-6 to TRBJ1-3; D gene uncertain. The V and J ends lost 8 bases and 0 bases respectively, with 11 bases between them. Germline assignment: CDR1 MNHNY and CDR2 SVGAGI (reference sequence). The CDR3 has 14 amino acids. This chain's CDR3 is CASRHGPSGNTIYF. CDR3 sequence (DNA): TGTGCCAGCCGCCACGGTCCCTCTGGAAACACCATATATTTT.

This rearrangement joins TRBV11-3 to TRBJ1-1; 7 bases match TRBD1. CDR1 and CDR2 from the germline V gene are SGHNT and YENEEA. The V and J ends lost 1 base and 5 bases, in that order; junction bases with no gene match: 7. CDR3 length: 15 amino acids. The CDR3 loop is CASSLARQGGTEAFF. The CDR3 coding sequence is TGTGCCAGCAGCTTAGCCCGACAGGGCGGGACTGAAGCTTTCTTT. Complete variable domain (other parts from reference TRBV11-3 and TRBJ1-1): EAGVVQSPRYKIIEKKQPVAFWCNPISGHNTLYWYLQNLGQGPELLIRYENEEAVDDSQLPKDRFSAERLKGVDSTLKIQPAELGDSAVYLCASSLARQGGTEAFFGQGTRLTVV.

The gene calls are TRBV28 and TRBJ2-3, with unresolved D. The CDR3 extends over 12 amino acids. V was pared by 7 bases and J by 1 base, with 6 bases between. The germline gives CDR1 MDHEN, CDR2 SYDVKM. The CDR3 loop reads CASKEGTDTQYF. In nucleotides, the CDR3 is TGTGCCAGCAAGGAAGGCACAGATACGCAGTATTTT. Together with reference TRBV28 and TRBJ2-3, the CDR3 gives the full variable domain: DVKVTQSSRYLVKRTGEKVFLECVQDMDHENMFWYRQDPGLGLRLIYFSYDVKMKEKGDIPEGYSVSREKKERFSLILESASTNQTSMYLCASKEGTDTQYFGPGTRLTVL.